This T cell receptor beta chain was observed in a study of long-term antiretroviral therapy in people with HIV. A v3.0 immunoSEQ assay was performed at survey level. Generated by immunoSEQ multiplex PCR, the TCRdb table keeps only in-frame clones and is missing some. The sample has approximately 15,000 clones; 80% are singletons. Germline V gene data show CDR1 as MGHRA and CDR2 as YSYEKL. Trimming removed 4 bases at V and 3 bases at J, with 10 bases between. This CDR3 region has 15 residues. The sequenced sample was unsorted PBMCs, obtained 0.1 years before starting antiretroviral therapy. The chain couples TRBV4-1 to TRBJ1-6; weak D call: TRBD1 (6 bases). The clonotype was recovered from a man younger than 30 with HIV. CDR3 DNA sequence: TGCGCCAGCAGCCTAAGACAGGTCTATAATTCACCCCTCCACTTT. This gives the protein CASSLRQVYNSPLHF.